These T cell receptor beta chains were read from a single sample in a study of control samples from healthy donors and cancer patients. The data were produced by immunoSEQ multiplex PCR, yet TCRdb's version contains in-frame clones alone and is incomplete. The sample comprises around 150,000 clones, around 90% of which are singletons, and more than 1.5% rests with the top ten. The sample comprised blood. These receptors were collected from a man between 18 and 29 years old in good health. Both conserved end residues are part of each CDR3. A D gene is named only where the DNA matches it firmly. Only part of the rows carry a size: once, few, many, or a class if the clone is expanded.

TRBD1	TRBV28	15	TRBJ1-1	.	TGTGCCAGCAGTTCAATAGACAGGGGGAGCACTGAAGCTTTCTTT	CASSSIDRGSTEAFF
.	TRBV6-2/TRBV6-3	16	TRBJ2-7	.	TGTGCCAGCAGTTCCCTGAGTGCCCTTGGATCCTACGAGCAGTACTTC	CASSSLSALGSYEQYF
.	TRBV15	14	TRBJ2-7	.	TGTGCCACCAGCCGCGATGGGCCCGCCTACGAGCAGTACTTC	CATSRDGPAYEQYF
TRBD1	TRBV6-5	15	TRBJ1-6	.	TGTGCCAGCAGCTATTACCGGGACAGGGGCTCACCCCTCCACTTT	CASSYYRDRGSPLHF
.	TRBV5-4	15	TRBJ1-1	.	TGTGCCAGCAGCGCCGGACAGCTCGGGGACACTGAAGCTTTCTTT	CASSAGQLGDTEAFF
TRBD1	TRBV6-5	13	TRBJ2-4	.	TGTGCCAGCAGACGGGACAGGGAAAACATTCAGTACTTC	CASRRDRENIQYF
TRBD1	TRBV28	15	TRBJ1-6	.	TGTGCCAGCACCCTCCACGCAGGGGGCAATTCACCCCTCCACTTT	CASTLHAGGNSPLHF
TRBD2	TRBV9	14	TRBJ2-5	.	TGTGCCAGCAGCGTATTTGGCGGGGGAGAGACCCAGTACTTC	CASSVFGGGETQYF
TRBD1	TRBV16	17	TRBJ2-5	.	TGTGCCAGCAGCCAATCGGGGACAGGGACCTTGAGAGAGACCCAGTACTTC	CASSQSGTGTLRETQYF
TRBD1	TRBV30	14	TRBJ1-2	once	TGTGCCTGGACCGGCCCAGGGGGCGCGTCTGGCTACACCTTC	CAWTGPGGASGYTF
TRBD1	TRBV9	17	TRBJ2-3	.	TGTGCCAGCAGCCTCCACCCTTCGGGACAGGGCACAGATACGCAGTATTTT	CASSLHPSGQGTDTQYF
.	TRBV28	15	TRBJ2-7	.	TGTGCCACCCTCCCCCCCCTCGGAATGGAAAACGAGCAGTACTTC	CATLPPLGMENEQYF
.	TRBV5-6	15	TRBJ1-2	.	TGTGCCAGCAGCTCGCTTTTCTCGGAGTACTATGGCTACACCTTC	CASSSLFSEYYGYTF
TRBD1	TRBV29-1	12	TRBJ1-2	.	TGCAGCGATGACAGGGCCCGCTATGGCTACACCTTC	CSDDRARYGYTF
TRBD1	TRBV6-5	14	TRBJ1-2	.	TGTGCCAGCAGTAGGACAGGGGGGAACTATGGCTACACCTTC	CASSRTGGNYGYTF